The clone carrying this TCR beta chain was observed at least ten times. What it binds is not known. These data belong to a study of T cells in Graves' hyperthyroidism and ophthalmopathy. CDR1 and CDR2 from the germline V gene are SGHAT and FQNNGV. V lost 4 bases, J lost 5 bases, and 18 bases lay in between. The CDR3 sequence is 15 residues long. Used for diagnoses were clinical symptoms, serum thyroxine and TRAb, thyroid ultrasound and orbital computed tomography. What was amplified from RNA transcripts were TCR beta CDR3 regions. Researchers ran a first-round RT-PCR on the TCR CDR3 using the HTBI primer set. One entry per CDR3 protein results from TCRdb running MiXCR on the multiplex PCR reads. The sample includes about 370,000 distinct CDR3 sequences, about 15% of them seen just once. General study points: Also found in blood were most expanded thyroid clonotypes above 0.001.

The specimen sequenced was blood. This clonotype was sampled from a woman aged 60-75 years with Graves' ophthalmopathy. J is TRBJ2-7 and V is TRBV11-2; possibly TRBD1 for D (6 bases). This CDR3 reads CASSWGDRFLDEQYF. Written as DNA, the CDR3 is TGTGCCAGCAGCTGGGGAGACAGGTTCCTCGACGAGCAGTACTTC.